A single sample gave rise to the 9 T cell receptor beta chains below, sequenced in a study of blood T cell repertoires in COVID-19. Profiling relied on immunoSEQ multiplex PCR, and the TCRdb table lists in-frame clones only, not all of them. The table lists about 100,000 clones, 75% to 85% of them singletons. The sequencing sample was made of peripheral blood. Receptor source: a woman of 80 years or more with active or convalescent COVID-19.

This rearrangement joins TRBV18 to TRBJ2-1; 7 bases agree with TRBD2. Germline trimming cut 2 bases from V and 7 bases from J; bases unmatched to any gene: 8. CDR3 length equals 15 residues. The germline V gene encodes CDR1 KGHSH and CDR2 LQKENI. In DNA, the CDR3 is TGTGCCAGCTCACCATTTGTGCTAGCGGCGAATGAGCAGTTCTTC. Amino acids: CASSPFVLAANEQFF.

The V call is TRBV5-4, the J call TRBJ1-2, with D tentatively TRBD1 (5 bases). Germline V CDR1 and CDR2: SGHNT, YYREEE (reference sequence). The V end was cut by 0 bases, the J end by 0 bases, with 12 bases between. This CDR3 has 16 amino acids. For the CDR3, the DNA is TGTGCCAGCAGCTTGGCGCGGGGCGAAACTAACTATGGCTACACCTTC. It is translated as CASSLARGETNYGYTF.

The rearrangement joins TRBV11-2 to TRBJ2-1; 10 bases are a match to TRBD1. Looked up from germline, CDR1 is SGHAT and CDR2 is FQNNGV. J gave up 1 base and V 4 bases, and 7 bases lay outside the gene matches. The CDR3 runs 17 residues. CDR3 sequence (DNA): TGTGCCAGCAGCTATCTGACAGGGGGCCTGTCCTACAATGAGCAGTTCTTC. Its protein product is CASSYLTGGLSYNEQFF.

This clone was observed a few times. This chain uses TRBV6-1 with TRBJ2-5; TRBD1 is a possible D gene (5 bases). Deletions cut 2 bases from V and 7 bases from J, with 20 bases between. Germline loops: CDR1 MNHNS, CDR2 SASEGT. The CDR3 is made up of 16 amino acids. CDR3 region: CASSEPRTLGMGTQYF. The CDR3, as DNA: TGTGCCAGCAGTGAACCACGGACACTTGGAATGGGGACCCAGTACTTC.

The chain joins TRBV19 to TRBJ2-7; D is unclear. With 5 bases removed from V and 2 bases from J, the gap between germline ends came to 19 bases. Germline assignment: CDR1 LNHDA and CDR2 SQIVND (reference sequence). The CDR3 extends over 16 amino acids. The CDR3 region is CASSSSGPQLPYEQYF. The CDR3 DNA follows: TGTGCCAGTAGTTCCTCGGGTCCCCAGCTCCCCTACGAGCAGTACTTC.

The chain employs TRBV9 and TRBJ2-6, with D tentatively TRBD1 (5 bases). Between the trimmed V and J ends, which lost 2 bases and 4 bases, there was a span of 13 bases. The germline CDR1 and CDR2 sequences are SGDLS and YYNGEE. CDR3 length: 16 residues. In DNA form, the CDR3 reads TGTGCCAGCAGCGTTAGTGGCAGGGCCGGGGCCAACGTCCTGACTTTC. Translating gives CASSVSGRAGANVLTF. Full variable domain (outside the CDR3, taken from reference TRBV9 and TRBJ2-6): DSGVTQTPKHLITATGQRVTLRCSPRSGDLSVYWYQQSLDQGLQFLIQYYNGEERAKGNILERFSAQQFPDLHSELNLSSLELGDSALYFCASSVSGRAGANVLTFGAGSRLTVL.

The chain has TRBV11-3 and TRBJ2-1; 9 nucleotides match TRBD2. There are 15 residues in the CDR3. J lost 7 bases, V lost 5 bases, and 9 bases had no gene match. The germline gives CDR1 SGHNT, CDR2 YENEEA. The CDR3 sequence is CASSAIAGAGNEQFF. CDR3 nucleotides: TGTGCCAGCAGCGCAATAGCGGGAGCGGGGAATGAGCAGTTCTTC.

The chain recombines TRBV5-1 with TRBJ1-4; 8 nucleotides match TRBD1. This CDR3 comprises 14 residues. The J segment lost 8 bases and the V segment lost 4 bases, leaving 7 bases of the junction unmatched. The V gene's germline CDR1 is SGHRS and CDR2 YFSETQ. CDR3 DNA: TGCGCCAGCAGCCTAAGACAGGGGAGGGAAAAACTGTTTTTT. Translated, it gives CASSLRQGREKLFF.

This clone was observed a single time. CDR3: CASSSHRDRRTETQYF. The CDR3 DNA reads as TGTGCCAGCAGTTCCCACCGGGACAGGAGGACGGAGACCCAGTACTTC. The V call is TRBV6-5, the J call TRBJ2-5; 8 nucleotides match TRBD1. The CDR3 consists of 16 residues. Losses at the gene ends were 4 bases for V and 5 bases for J; bases not matched to a gene: 12. The germline V gene encodes CDR1 MNHEY and CDR2 SVGAGI.